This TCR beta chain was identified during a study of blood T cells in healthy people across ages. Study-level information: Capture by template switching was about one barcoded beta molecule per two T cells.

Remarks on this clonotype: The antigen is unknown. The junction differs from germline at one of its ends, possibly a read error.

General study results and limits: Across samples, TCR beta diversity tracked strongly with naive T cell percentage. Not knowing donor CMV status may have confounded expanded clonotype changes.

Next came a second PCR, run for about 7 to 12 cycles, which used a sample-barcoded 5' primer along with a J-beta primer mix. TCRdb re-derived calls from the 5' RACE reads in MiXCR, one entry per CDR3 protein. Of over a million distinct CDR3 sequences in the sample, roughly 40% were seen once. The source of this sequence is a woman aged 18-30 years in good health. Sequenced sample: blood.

The CDR3 DNA reads TGTGCTAGCAGTGGCACGGCGGCTAGCGGGGGAAAGACGCAGTATTTT. It specifies CASSGTAASGGKTQYF. The chain carries TRBV6-1 and TRBJ2-3; 10 positions match TRBD2. This CDR3 has 16 amino acids. From germline, CDR1 is MNHNS and CDR2 SASEGT.